This paragraph reports one T cell receptor beta chain. Its antigen is not identified. They built TCR cDNA with 5'RACE template switching, a step that put in a universal primer site and UMIs. Each CDR3 protein is one row after TCRdb ran MiXCR on the 5' RACE reads. The repertoire has about 350,000 distinct CDR3 sequences, roughly 11% of them found once; the top ten carry less than 20%. The sample originates from a study of T cells after yellow fever vaccination. Whole-study results and caveats: Subsequent booster samples again held most clones from primary vaccination (96% CD4, 85% to 90% CD8). Compared with primary, the secondary response was weaker and peaked at day 5, not 15.

V was trimmed by 8 bases and J by 4 bases, leaving 16 bases between them. CDR3 length: 14 residues. The V gene's germline CDR1 is SNHLY and CDR2 FYNNEI. The clonotype comes from a man between 18 and 29 years old who received the YFV17D yellow fever vaccine. The chain combines TRBV2 with TRBJ2-3, with unresolved D. Material: PBMCs, obtained on the day of the first yellow fever vaccination. The CDR3 coding sequence is TGTGCCAGCTGCTCAACGGGTCTCGCAGATACGCAGTATTTT. It specifies CASCSTGLADTQYF.